Listed below are T cell receptor beta chains from one sample, sequenced in a study of T cells in localized non-small cell lung cancer. The table came from immunoSEQ multiplex PCR; TCRdb's copy has only in-frame clones and leaves some out. The data show 2,000 to 2,500 clones, less than 30% seen once. The sample was lung tumor tissue, taken before any cancer treatment. These receptors all come from a man aged 35 to 69 with stage II lung adenocarcinoma. Each CDR3 is given with its conserved first and last residue. A D gene is named only where the DNA matches it firmly. Clone size is stated in some rows and not others, as once, few, many or a class when expanded.

>few|TRBV4-1|-|TRBJ2-7
CASSQEERTGGAYEQYF
TGCGCCAGCAGCCAAGAGGAACGGACCGGGGGCGCGTACGAGCAGTACTTC
>-|TRBV12-5|-|TRBJ2-5
CASGLVQTQETQYF
TGTGCTAGTGGTTTGGTCCAGACTCAAGAGACCCAGTACTTC
>large|TRBV19|-|TRBJ1-1
CASSIGRAVSEAFF
TGTGCCAGTAGTATAGGGCGGGCCGTTAGTGAAGCTTTCTTT
>few|TRBV18|-|TRBJ2-2
CASSPGQNTGELFF
TGTGCCAGCTCACCCGGACAGAACACCGGGGAGCTGTTTTTT
>-|TRBV30|-|TRBJ1-2
CAWSVSRQNYGYTF
TGTGCCTGGAGTGTGAGTCGTCAAAACTATGGCTACACCTTC
>-|TRBV29-1|-|TRBJ1-2
CSVDRAVEDGYTF
TGCAGCGTTGATAGGGCGGTAGAGGATGGCTACACCTTC
>few|TRBV11-3|-|TRBJ2-2
CASSRGDGANTGELFF
TGTGCCAGCAGCAGGGGGGACGGGGCGAACACCGGGGAGCTGTTTTTT
>-|TRBV10-2|TRBD1|TRBJ1-2
CASIPTGHYGYTF
TGCGCCAGCATCCCGACAGGGCACTATGGCTACACCTTC
>few|TRBV6-7|TRBD1|TRBJ1-2
CASRVWDRGSGYTF
TGTGCCAGCAGGGTCTGGGACAGGGGGAGTGGCTACACCTTC
>-|TRBV19|TRBD1|TRBJ1-3
CASAARGQGNTIYF
TGTGCCAGCGCAGCCAGGGGGCAAGGAAACACCATATATTTT
>-|TRBV18|TRBD1|TRBJ2-5
CASSPGQRETQYF
TGTGCCAGCTCACCGGGACAGAGGGAGACCCAGTACTTC
>-|TRBV7-2|-|TRBJ2-1
CASSSHRGGEQFF
TGTGCCAGCAGCAGCCACCGGGGTGGTGAGCAGTTCTTC
>medium-sized|TRBV6-8|-|TRBJ2-1
CASLRIRDEQFF
TGTGCCAGTCTGAGGATTCGGGATGAGCAGTTCTTC
>-|TRBV14|-|TRBJ1-6
CASSQGGLYNSPLHF
TGTGCCAGCAGCCAGGGCGGCCTCTATAATTCACCCCTCCACTTT
>large|TRBV11-3|-|TRBJ1-1
CASQGTRDLNPEAFF
TGTGCCAGCCAGGGAACCAGGGACCTCAACCCTGAAGCTTTCTTT
>few|TRBV11-3|-|TRBJ2-3
CASSFGRPPDTQYF
TGTGCCAGCAGCTTTGGACGGCCCCCAGATACGCAGTATTTT
>-|TRBV6-8|-|TRBJ1-3
CASSPRGSSRSGNTIYF
TGTGCCAGCAGTCCCCGCGGGTCTTCTCGCTCTGGAAACACCATATATTTT